The entry below gives a single T cell receptor (beta chain) sequence along with its context. Its antigen remains unidentified. Germline loops: CDR1 SGHRS, CDR2 YFSETQ. The CDR3 sequence is 15 residues long. J was trimmed by 0 bases and V by 4 bases; bases with no gene match: 6. This sample is drawn from a study of cytomegalovirus exposure and HLA in healthy donors. Study findings and constraints: Data from an earlier analysis indicated that most TCR beta V segments were productive either about 87% or about 30% of the time. Compared with the approximately 680-donor mean, an Asian-associated ancestry cluster reportedly had fewer N-insertions, according to a later analysis.

All donors participated as healthy donors of bone marrow. Donors had nominal health at sampling but likely had unrecorded immune exposures. Vbeta (60) and Jbeta (13) primers were used in the PCR. The method was immunoSEQ multiplex PCR; TCRdb's version includes in-frame clones alone and lacks a portion of them. Of approximately 190,000 clones listed, over 70% are singletons. The TCR originated in a man aged 25 to 40 in good health and CMV-seronegative. V is TRBV5-1 and J is TRBJ1-2, with TRBD1 matching 7 bases. Sequencing input: PBMCs. CDR3 amino acids: CASSTTGAANYGYTF. The CDR3 region has the DNA TGCGCCAGCAGCACCACAGGGGCAGCTAACTATGGCTACACCTTC.